The 11 T cell receptor beta chains below were found in one sample sequenced in a study of molecular identifiers for immune sequencing clone quantification. One entry per CDR3 protein, called by TCRdb with MiXCR from the PCR reads. Here the sample spans 60,000 to 70,000 distinct CDR3 sequences, about 17% being singletons. Sequenced material: naive CD8+ T cells from blood, with Jurkat cell RNA spiked in. Subset defined: FACS-sorted CD8+CD4-CCR7+CD45RA+ naive T cells. Receptors were obtained from a human donor in good health. Some libraries in this study had Jurkat cell RNA spiked in.

V and J are TRBV21-1 and TRBJ2-2. TRBV21-1 is a pseudogene segment. The CDR3 length is 15 residues. The CDR3 coding sequence is TGTGCCAGCAGCAAGAAGAGCGAAGAAACCGGGGAGCTGTTTTTT. It is translated as CASSKKSEETGELFF.

This clonotype was seen only a few times. This chain joins TRBV28 and TRBJ2-1, with D possibly being TRBD1 or TRBD2 (6 bases each). Germline CDR1 and CDR2: MDHEN and SYDVKM. CDR3 length: 14 residues. V lost 10 bases and J 3 bases, leaving 16 bases between the germline ends. Here the CDR3 DNA reads TGTGCCATCAAGGGGGGAGGCAACTACAATGAGCAGTTCTTC. Its translation is CAIKGGGNYNEQFF. Full variable domain (rest looked up from reference TRBV28 and TRBJ2-1): DVKVTQSSRYLVKRTGEKVFLECVQDMDHENMFWYRQDPGLGLRLIYFSYDVKMKEKGDIPEGYSVSREKKERFSLILESASTNQTSMYLCAIKGGGNYNEQFFGPGTRLTVL.

As concerns this clonotype: A much larger clone differs from this one at a single base, so this may be a read error. The rearrangement links TRBV7-2 to TRBJ2-1, with D maybe TRBD2 (6 bases). Germline-derived CDR1 and CDR2 are SGHTA and FQGNSA. The CDR3 sequence is 18 residues long. CDR3 loop: CASSLAGVRDFSHNEQFF. The CDR3 DNA sequence: TGTGCCAGCAGCTTAGCCGGCGTGCGGGACTTCTCCCACAATGAGCAGTTCTTC.

As for this clonotype: This sequence may be a read error, since a much larger clone differs from it by one base. V is TRBV6-5 and J is TRBJ2-2, with unresolved D. The V end lost 6 bases, the J end lost 1 base, and 15 bases lay between the germline ends. The germline gives CDR1 MNHEY, CDR2 SVGAGI. The CDR3 is 16 amino acids. CDR3 sequence: CASSRGPAQNTGELFF. CDR3 DNA: TGTGCCAGCAGCAGAGGACCAGCGCAGAACACCGGGGAGCTGTTTTTT.

This clonotype occurred many times. V is TRBV18 and J is TRBJ2-3; TRBD1 is a possible D gene (6 bases). Trimming cost V 6 bases and J 2 bases, with 12 bases left between them. Germline V gives CDR1 KGHSH, CDR2 LQKENI. CDR3 length: 14 amino acids. This CDR3 is CASSRGGPTDTQYF. CDR3 bases: TGTGCCAGCTCCCGAGGGGGACCCACAGATACGCAGTATTTT. The complete variable domain, with remaining parts taken from reference TRBV18 and TRBJ2-3, reads NAGVMQNPRHLVRRRGQEARLRCSPMKGHSHVYWYRQLPEEGLKFMVYLQKENIIDESGMPKERFSAEFPKEGPSILRIQQVVRGDSAAYFCASSRGGPTDTQYFGPGTRLTVL.

This clonotype was recorded many times. This chain connects TRBV25-1 to TRBJ2-3, with TRBD1 matching over 10 bases. Germline lookup yields CDR1 MGHDK and CDR2 SYGVNS. The junction had 5 bases not matched to a gene; V was cut back by 3 bases and J by 11 bases. This CDR3 spans 13 amino acids. CDR3 nucleotides: TGTGCCAGCAGTGAGACAGGGGGCGGCGGGCAGTATTTT. It yields the protein CASSETGGGGQYF.

This clonotype was counted ten times or more. V gene TRBV7-9 combines with J gene TRBJ2-2; D not resolved. Germline V CDR1 and CDR2: SEHNR, FQNEAQ (reference sequence). The length of the CDR3 is 12 residues. Trimming removed 3 bases at V and 5 bases at J, with 4 bases between. DNA of the CDR3: TGTGCCAGCAGCTTTCTGACCGGGGAGCTGTTTTTT. Translated, it gives CASSFLTGELFF. The variable domain in full, with the rest retrieved from reference TRBV7-9 and TRBJ2-2, is DTGVSQNPRHKITKRGQNVTFRCDPISEHNRLYWYRQTLGQGPEFLTYFQNEAQLEKSRLLSDRFSAERPKGSFSTLEIQRTEQGDSAMYLCASSFLTGELFFGEGSRLTVL.

This clonotype was observed at least ten times. The V and J genes are TRBV6-5 and TRBJ2-2; D may be TRBD2 (6 bases). CDR1 MNHEY and CDR2 SVGAGI come from the germline V gene. The CDR3 extends over 16 amino acids. V was shortened by 6 bases and J by 4 bases, with 18 bases between the two germline ends. The CDR3 loop is CASSQMGWEATGELFF. CDR3 sequence (DNA): TGTGCCAGCAGCCAAATGGGGTGGGAGGCCACCGGGGAGCTGTTTTTT.

Points on this clonotype: A much more abundant neighbour one base away suggests this may be a read error. The chain combines TRBV4-2 with TRBJ2-7; 7 bases align to TRBD2. This CDR3 spans 17 amino acids. Germline V CDR1 and CDR2: LGHNA, YNFKEQ. Trimming at V came to 8 bases and at J to 0 bases, leaving 16 bases not matched to a gene. The CDR3 DNA sequence: TGTGCCAGCGGCTCAAACCTTGGCGGGAGTAGCTCCTACGAGCAGTACTTC. It yields the protein CASGSNLGGSSSYEQYF.

This clonotype has a count of ten or more. The rearrangement joins TRBV6-1 to TRBJ2-7, with a possible D match to TRBD1 (6 bases). Germline values: CDR1 MNHNS, CDR2 SASEGT. The CDR3 totals 13 residues. Trimming took 11 bases from V and 6 from J, leaving 20 bases between them. The CDR3 loop is CAGLGDQGFEQYF. CDR3 DNA sequence: TGTGCCGGACTGGGGGATCAGGGGTTCGAGCAGTACTTC.

Turning to this clonotype: Since a much larger clone is just one base distant, this may be a read error. V and J are TRBV28 and TRBJ1-5, with a tentative D call TRBD1 (6 bases). From germline, CDR1 is MDHEN and CDR2 SYDVKM. The CDR3 covers 14 residues. The DNA for the CDR3 is TGTGCCAGCAGCCTAAGAGGGGGGCGGCAGCCCCGGCATTTT. Amino acids: CASSLRGGRQPRHF.